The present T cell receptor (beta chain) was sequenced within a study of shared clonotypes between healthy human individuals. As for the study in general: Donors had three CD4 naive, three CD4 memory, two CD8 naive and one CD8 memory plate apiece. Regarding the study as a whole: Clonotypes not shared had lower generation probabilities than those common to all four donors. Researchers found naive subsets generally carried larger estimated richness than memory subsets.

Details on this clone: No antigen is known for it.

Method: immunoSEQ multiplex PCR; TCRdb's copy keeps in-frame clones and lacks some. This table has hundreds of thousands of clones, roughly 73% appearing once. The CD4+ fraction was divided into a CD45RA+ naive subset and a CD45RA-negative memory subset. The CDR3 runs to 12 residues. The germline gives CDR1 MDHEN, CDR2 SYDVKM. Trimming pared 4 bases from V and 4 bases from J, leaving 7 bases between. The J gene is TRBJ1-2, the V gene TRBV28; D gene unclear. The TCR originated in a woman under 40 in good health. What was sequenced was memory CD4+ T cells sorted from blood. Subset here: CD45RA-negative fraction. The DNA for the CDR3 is TGTGCCAGCAGTTATGCAGCCTATGGCTACACCTTC. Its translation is CASSYAAYGYTF.